This TCR beta chain was documented in a study of blood T cell repertoires in COVID-19. Across the whole study: Acute and convalescent COVID-19 samples came from the United States, Italy and Spain. Sources were T cells, B-cell-depleted T cells, or PBMCs; the material itself was cDNA or gDNA.

In the original analysis: Amplification of reference gene primers provided the estimated nucleated cell counts. This table comes from immunoSEQ multiplex PCR, and its TCRdb copy is limited to in-frame clones, with some not included. V, J and clone size were drawn from that table, and D and trimming were deduced from the DNA. In the table there are about 24,000 clones, approximately 87% of which are singletons. Germline V gene lookup returns CDR1 MNHEY and CDR2 SVGAGI. The CDR3 loop spans 14 amino acids. The junction had 7 bases not matched to a gene; V was cut back by 7 bases and J by 2 bases. The chain employs TRBV6-5 and TRBJ2-7; TRBD2 agrees at 8 bases. The clonotype was recovered from a human donor with active COVID-19. The donor label of this sample is uncertain. The sample was peripheral blood. The CDR3 protein is CASTGTRVAYEQYF. Here the CDR3 DNA reads TGTGCCAGCACCGGGACTAGGGTCGCCTACGAGCAGTACTTC.